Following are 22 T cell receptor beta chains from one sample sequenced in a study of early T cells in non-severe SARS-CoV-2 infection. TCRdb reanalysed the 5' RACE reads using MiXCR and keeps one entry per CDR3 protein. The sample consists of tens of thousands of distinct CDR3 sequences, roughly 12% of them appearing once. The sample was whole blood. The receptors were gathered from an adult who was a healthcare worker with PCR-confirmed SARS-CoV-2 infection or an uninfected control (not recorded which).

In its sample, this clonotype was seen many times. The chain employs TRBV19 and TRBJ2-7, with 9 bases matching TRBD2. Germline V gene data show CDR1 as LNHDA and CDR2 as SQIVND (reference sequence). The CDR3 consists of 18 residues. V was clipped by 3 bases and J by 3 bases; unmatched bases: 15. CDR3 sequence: CASSMYATSGLPVYEQYF. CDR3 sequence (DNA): TGTGCCAGTAGTATGTATGCGACTAGCGGACTGCCAGTCTACGAGCAGTACTTC.

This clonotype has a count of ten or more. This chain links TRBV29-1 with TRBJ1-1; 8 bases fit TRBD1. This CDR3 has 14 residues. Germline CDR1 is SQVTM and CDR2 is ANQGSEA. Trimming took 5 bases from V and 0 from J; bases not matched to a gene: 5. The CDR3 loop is CSVRDRGLNTEAFF. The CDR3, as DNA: TGCAGCGTTCGAGACAGGGGTTTGAACACTGAAGCTTTCTTT.

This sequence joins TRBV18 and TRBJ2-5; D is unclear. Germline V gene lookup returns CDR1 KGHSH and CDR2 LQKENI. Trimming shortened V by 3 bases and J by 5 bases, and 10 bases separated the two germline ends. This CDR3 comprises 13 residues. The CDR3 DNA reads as TGTGCCAGCTCACCCGAGTCACCGGAGACCCAGTACTTC. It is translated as CASSPESPETQYF.

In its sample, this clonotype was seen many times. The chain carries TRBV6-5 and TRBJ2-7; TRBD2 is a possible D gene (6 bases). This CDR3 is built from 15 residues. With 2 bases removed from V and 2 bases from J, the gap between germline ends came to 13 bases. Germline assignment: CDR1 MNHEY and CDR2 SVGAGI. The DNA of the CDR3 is TGTGCCAGCAGTTACCGGGGAGGAATTGCCTACGAGCAGTACTTC. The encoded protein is CASSYRGGIAYEQYF.

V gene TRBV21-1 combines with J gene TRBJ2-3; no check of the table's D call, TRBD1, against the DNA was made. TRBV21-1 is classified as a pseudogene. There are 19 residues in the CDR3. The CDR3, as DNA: TGTGCCAGCAGCAAAAGGAGGGGTCATCCCGGGACAGGCACAGATACGCAGTATTTT. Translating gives CASSKRRGHPGTGTDTQYF.

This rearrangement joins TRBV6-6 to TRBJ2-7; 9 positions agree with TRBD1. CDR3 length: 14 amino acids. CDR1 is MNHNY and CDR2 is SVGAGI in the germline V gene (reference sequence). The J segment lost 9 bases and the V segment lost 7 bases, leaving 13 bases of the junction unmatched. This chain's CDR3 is CASTRDRAREVQYF. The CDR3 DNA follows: TGTGCCAGCACTCGGGACAGGGCTAGGGAGGTGCAGTACTTC.

DNA for the CDR3: TGCAGTGCTAGGAACAGGGCAAGCAATCAGCCCCAGCATTTT. Amino acid sequence: CSARNRASNQPQHF. The J gene is TRBJ1-5, the V gene TRBV20-1; D is perhaps TRBD1 (6 bases). Germline lookup yields CDR1 DFQATT and CDR2 SNEGSKA (reference sequence). V was cut by 3 bases and J by 1 base, with 10 bases left in between. This CDR3 has 14 residues.

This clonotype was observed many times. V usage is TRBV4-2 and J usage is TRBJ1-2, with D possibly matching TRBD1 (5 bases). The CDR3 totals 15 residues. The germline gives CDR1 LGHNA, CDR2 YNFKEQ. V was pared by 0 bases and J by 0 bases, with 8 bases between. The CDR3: CASSQESGANYGYTF. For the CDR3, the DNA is TGTGCCAGCAGCCAAGAATCGGGGGCTAACTATGGCTACACCTTC.

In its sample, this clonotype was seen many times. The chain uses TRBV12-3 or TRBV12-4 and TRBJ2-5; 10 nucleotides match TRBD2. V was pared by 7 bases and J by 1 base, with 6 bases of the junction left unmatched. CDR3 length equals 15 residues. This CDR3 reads CASTASGGPQETQYF. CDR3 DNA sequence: TGTGCCAGCACGGCTAGCGGGGGCCCCCAAGAGACCCAGTACTTC.

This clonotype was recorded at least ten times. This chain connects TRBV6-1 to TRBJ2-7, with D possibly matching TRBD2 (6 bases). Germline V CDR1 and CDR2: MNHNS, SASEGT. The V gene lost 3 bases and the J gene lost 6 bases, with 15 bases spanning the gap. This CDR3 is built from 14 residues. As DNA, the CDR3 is TGTGCCAGCAGTGATGGGGGGTATTCGGTCGAGCAGTACTTC. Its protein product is CASSDGGYSVEQYF.

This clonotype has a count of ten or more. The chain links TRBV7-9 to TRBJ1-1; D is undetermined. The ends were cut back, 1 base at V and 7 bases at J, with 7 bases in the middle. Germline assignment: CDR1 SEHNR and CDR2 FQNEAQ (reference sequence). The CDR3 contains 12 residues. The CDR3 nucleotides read TGTGCCAGCAGCTTAGTCGGCCTTGAAGCTTTCTTT. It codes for CASSLVGLEAFF.

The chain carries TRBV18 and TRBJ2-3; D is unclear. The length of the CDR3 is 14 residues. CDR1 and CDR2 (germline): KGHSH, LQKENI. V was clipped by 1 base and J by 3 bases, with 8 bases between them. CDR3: CASSPLSETDTQYF. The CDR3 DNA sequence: TGTGCCAGCTCACCACTCAGTGAAACAGATACGCAGTATTTT.

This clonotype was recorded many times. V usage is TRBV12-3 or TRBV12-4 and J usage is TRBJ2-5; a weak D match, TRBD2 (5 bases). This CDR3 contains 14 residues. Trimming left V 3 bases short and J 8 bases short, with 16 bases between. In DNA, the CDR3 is TGTGCCAGCAGTTTCGGCGGGTCGACGGGTACCCAGTACTTC. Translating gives CASSFGGSTGTQYF.

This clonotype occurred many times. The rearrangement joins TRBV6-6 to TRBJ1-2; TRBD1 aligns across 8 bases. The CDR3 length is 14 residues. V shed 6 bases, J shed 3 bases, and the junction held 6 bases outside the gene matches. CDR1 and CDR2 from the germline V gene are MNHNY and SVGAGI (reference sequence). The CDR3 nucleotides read TGTGCCAGCAGACAGACAGGGGAGGACTATGGCTACACCTTC. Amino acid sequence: CASRQTGEDYGYTF.

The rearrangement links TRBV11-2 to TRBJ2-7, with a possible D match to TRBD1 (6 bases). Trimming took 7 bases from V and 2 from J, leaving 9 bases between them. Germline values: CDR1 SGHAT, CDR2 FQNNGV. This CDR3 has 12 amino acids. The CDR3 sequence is CASTEGAYEQYF. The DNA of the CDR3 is TGTGCCAGCACCGAGGGGGCCTACGAGCAGTACTTC.

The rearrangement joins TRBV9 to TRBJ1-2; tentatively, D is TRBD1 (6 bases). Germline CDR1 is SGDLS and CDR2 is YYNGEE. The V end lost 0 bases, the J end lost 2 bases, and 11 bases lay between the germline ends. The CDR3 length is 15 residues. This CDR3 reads CASSVGSGGNYGYTF. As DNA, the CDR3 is TGTGCCAGCAGCGTAGGATCCGGGGGCAACTATGGCTACACCTTC.

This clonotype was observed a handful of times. CDR3 region: CASSLGSPSTQETQYF. Here the CDR3 DNA reads TGTGCCAGCAGCTTAGGGTCCCCATCCACCCAAGAGACCCAGTACTTC. The chain combines TRBV13 with TRBJ2-5, with no clear D. The V and J ends lost 0 bases and 1 base respectively, with 12 bases between them. The CDR3 sequence is 16 residues long. Per the germline V gene, CDR1 is PRHDT and CDR2 is FYEKMQ (reference sequence).

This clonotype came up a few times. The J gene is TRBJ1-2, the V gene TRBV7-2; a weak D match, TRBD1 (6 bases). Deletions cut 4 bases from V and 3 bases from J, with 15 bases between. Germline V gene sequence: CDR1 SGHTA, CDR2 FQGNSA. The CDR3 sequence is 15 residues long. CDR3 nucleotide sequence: TGTGCCAGCAGCTCCCCTGGGGGGGCCGACTATGGCTACACCTTC. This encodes CASSSPGGADYGYTF.

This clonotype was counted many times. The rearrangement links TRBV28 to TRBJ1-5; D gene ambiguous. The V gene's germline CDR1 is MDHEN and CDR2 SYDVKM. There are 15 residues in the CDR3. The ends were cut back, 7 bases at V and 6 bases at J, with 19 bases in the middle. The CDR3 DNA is TGTGCCAGCACGACCCTGGGTAACGGTCGTCAGCCCCAGCATTTT. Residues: CASTTLGNGRQPQHF.

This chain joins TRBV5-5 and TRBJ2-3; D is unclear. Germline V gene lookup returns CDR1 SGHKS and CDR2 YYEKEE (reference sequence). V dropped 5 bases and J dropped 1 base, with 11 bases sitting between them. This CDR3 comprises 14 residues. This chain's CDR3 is CASRALTGTDTQYF. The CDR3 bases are TGTGCCAGCAGAGCTTTAACAGGCACAGATACGCAGTATTTT.

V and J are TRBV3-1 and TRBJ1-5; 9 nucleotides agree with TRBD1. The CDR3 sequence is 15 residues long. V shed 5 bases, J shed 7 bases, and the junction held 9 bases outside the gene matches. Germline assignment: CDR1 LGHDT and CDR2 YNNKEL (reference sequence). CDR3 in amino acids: CASSKGTGSEQPQHF. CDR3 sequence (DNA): TGTGCCAGCAGCAAGGGGACAGGGTCTGAGCAGCCCCAGCATTTT. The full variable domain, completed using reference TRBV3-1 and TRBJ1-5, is DTAVSQTPKYLVTQMGNDKSIKCEQNLGHDTMYWYKQDSKKFLKIMFSYNNKELIINETVPNRFSPKSPDKAHLNLHINSLELGDSAVYFCASSKGTGSEQPQHFGDGTRLSIL.

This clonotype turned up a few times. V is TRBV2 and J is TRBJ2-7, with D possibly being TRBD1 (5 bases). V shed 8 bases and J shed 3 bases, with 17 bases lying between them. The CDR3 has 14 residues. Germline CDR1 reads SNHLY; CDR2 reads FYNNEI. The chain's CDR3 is CASLRTTLVYEQYF. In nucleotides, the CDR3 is TGTGCCAGCCTCCGGACAACGCTCGTCTACGAGCAGTACTTC.